A single sample gave rise to the 17 T cell receptor beta chains below, sequenced in a study of blood T cell repertoires in COVID-19. TCRdb's copy holds only in-frame clones and misses some; the assay was immunoSEQ multiplex PCR. Of about 74,000 clones listed, approximately 78% are singletons. Source material: peripheral blood. These receptors originate from a human donor in a cohort sampled during active COVID-19.

This clone occurred a few times. This chain uses TRBV5-1 with TRBJ2-7, with 7 bases identical to TRBD2. V was clipped by 2 bases and J by 1 base; unmatched bases: 0. The CDR3 totals 13 residues. Germline V CDR1 and CDR2: SGHRS, YFSETQ. The CDR3 is CASSLAGSYEQYF. DNA for the CDR3: TGCGCCAGCAGCTTAGCGGGGTCCTACGAGCAGTACTTC.

The chain employs TRBV28 and TRBJ2-7, with TRBD2 matching 13 bases. Germline CDR1 is MDHEN and CDR2 is SYDVKM. The CDR3 covers 15 residues. V was pared by 7 bases and J by 6 bases, with 9 bases of the junction left unmatched. CDR3 residues: CASTIGLAGVGEQYF. The CDR3 DNA reads as TGTGCCAGCACCATAGGACTAGCGGGAGTTGGCGAGCAGTACTTC.

The chain couples TRBV19 to TRBJ2-3, with 8 bases lining up with TRBD2. This CDR3 spans 14 amino acids. Germline V gene sequence: CDR1 LNHDA, CDR2 SQIVND (reference sequence). With 5 bases clipped from V and 4 bases from J, the junction kept 5 bases outside the gene matches. The CDR3 is CASSPGRASDTQYF. The CDR3 region has the DNA TGTGCCAGTAGTCCCGGGAGGGCCTCAGATACGCAGTATTTT.

The chain uses TRBV30 and TRBJ2-7, with D perhaps matching TRBD1 (6 bases). The V end lost 0 bases, the J end lost 4 bases, and 10 bases lay between the germline ends. CDR3 length equals 13 residues. Looked up from germline, CDR1 is GTSNPN and CDR2 is SVGIG (reference sequence). As DNA, the CDR3 is TGTGCCTGGAGTGTAGCAGGGGCGTACGAGCAGTACTTC. It specifies CAWSVAGAYEQYF.

The chain uses TRBV2 and TRBJ2-7; 16 nucleotides agree with TRBD2. J gave up 9 bases and V 6 bases, and 14 bases lay outside the gene matches. The germline CDR1 and CDR2 sequences are SNHLY and FYNNEI. CDR3 size: 17 residues. In nucleotides, the CDR3 is TGTGCCAGCAGGGCAACGACCGGGACTAGCGGGGGGGTTGGGCAGTACTTC. Translated, it gives CASRATTGTSGGVGQYF.

The chain uses TRBV27 and TRBJ2-7, with D possibly TRBD1 on 5 matching bases. The CDR3 sequence is 14 residues long. Trimming cost V 6 bases and J 3 bases, with 15 bases left between them. CDR1 is MNHEY and CDR2 is SMNVEV in the germline V gene (reference sequence). The CDR3, as DNA: TGTGCCAGCAGACCTCCAGGGTTAGTCTACGAGCAGTACTTC. Protein product: CASRPPGLVYEQYF.

J is TRBJ1-4 and V is TRBV5-1; D possibly corresponds to TRBD1 (5 bases). The length of the CDR3 is 15 residues. Germline CDR1 reads SGHRS; CDR2 reads YFSETQ. V dropped 0 bases and J dropped 7 bases, with 13 bases sitting between them. DNA for the CDR3: TGCGCCAGCAGCTTGGAAGGGGCGGGGGTTGAAAAACTGTTTTTT. Encoded protein: CASSLEGAGVEKLFF.

The CDR3 region is CASSQPGLAGGGYEQYF. Here the CDR3 DNA reads TGTGCCAGTAGCCAACCGGGACTAGCGGGAGGAGGCTACGAGCAGTACTTC. The rearrangement uses TRBV19 and TRBJ2-7; 15 bases align to TRBD2. V gave up 6 bases and J gave up 3 bases; unmatched junction bases: 9. Germline-derived CDR1 and CDR2 are LNHDA and SQIVND (reference sequence). This CDR3 comprises 17 residues.

The CDR3 loop reads CASSYYRGAGEQYF. The CDR3 nucleotides read TGCGCCAGCAGCTACTACAGGGGAGCTGGGGAGCAGTACTTC. This chain links TRBV5-1 with TRBJ2-7; the match to TRBD1 covers 7 bases. This CDR3 has 14 residues. V trimming: 3 bases; J trimming: 7 bases; junction bases outside the gene matches: 10. The germline V gene encodes CDR1 SGHRS and CDR2 YFSETQ.

The table lists this clone with a count of one. The DNA for the CDR3 is TGTGCCATCAGTGAGTCCCGGACTAGCGGGGACAATGAGCAGTTCTTC. It encodes CAISESRTSGDNEQFF. The chain recombines TRBV10-3 with TRBJ2-1, with TRBD2 matching 12 bases. Germline CDR1 ENHRY, CDR2 SYGVKD. This CDR3 comprises 16 residues. Unmatched junction bases numbered 2, after V lost 0 bases and J lost 5 bases.

This chain joins TRBV25-1 and TRBJ2-5; the match to TRBD1 covers 11 bases. The V gene's germline CDR1 is MGHDK and CDR2 SYGVNS. Trimming took 6 bases from V and 5 from J; bases not matched to a gene: 8. The CDR3 runs 15 residues. CDR3 sequence reads: CASRGDRGDRETQYF. The CDR3 DNA follows: TGTGCCAGCAGGGGGGACAGGGGGGATAGGGAGACCCAGTACTTC. The variable domain in full, completed from reference TRBV25-1 and TRBJ2-5, reads EADIYQTPRYLVIGTGKKITLECSQTMGHDKMYWYQQDPGMELHLIHYSYGVNSTEKGDLSSESTVSRIRTEHFPLTLESARPSHTSQYLCASRGDRGDRETQYFGPGTRLLVL.

This clone was seen once. The chain carries TRBV19 and TRBJ1-2; 10 nucleotides match TRBD1. J was trimmed by 0 bases and V by 3 bases; bases with no gene match: 4. Germline loops: CDR1 LNHDA, CDR2 SQIVND (reference sequence). CDR3 length: 16 residues. The CDR3 loop is CASSMTGGSPNYGYTF. The CDR3 region has the DNA TGTGCCAGTAGTATGACAGGGGGCTCCCCTAACTATGGCTACACCTTC.

The chain has TRBV3-1 (or the pseudogene TRBV3-2) and TRBJ1-5; the D is unclear. The CDR3 has 12 residues. The V end was cut by 1 base, the J end by 9 bases, with 7 bases between. Germline V gene sequence: CDR1 LGHDT, CDR2 YNNKEL (reference sequence). CDR3 sequence reads: CASSQAGGPQHF. The CDR3 nucleotides read TGTGCCAGCAGCCAAGCGGGAGGGCCCCAGCATTTT.

The V and J genes are TRBV25-1 and TRBJ1-1; D possibly corresponds to TRBD1 (5 bases). CDR3 length: 15 amino acids. Germline values: CDR1 MGHDK, CDR2 SYGVNS. Trimming shortened V by 1 base and J by 4 bases, and 13 bases separated the two germline ends. Here the CDR3 DNA reads TGTGCCAGCAGTGAATGGGGACGGGGAGGCACTGAAGCTTTCTTT. This sequence encodes CASSEWGRGGTEAFF.

This clone came up once. The genes are TRBV13 and TRBJ2-7, with TRBD2 identical over 8 bases. Trimming at V came to 3 bases and at J to 1 base, leaving 5 bases not matched to a gene. CDR3 length: 15 residues. CDR1 PRHDT and CDR2 FYEKMQ come from the germline V gene (reference sequence). CDR3 sequence reads: CASSLGGRPSYEQYF. The CDR3 DNA reads TGTGCCAGCAGCTTGGGCGGGAGGCCTTCCTACGAGCAGTACTTC.

The chain is built from TRBV30 and TRBJ1-2; D is unclear. This CDR3 comprises 14 residues. Trimming cost V 2 bases and J 4 bases, with 14 bases left between them. Germline V lookup: CDR1 GTSNPN, CDR2 SVGIG (reference sequence). CDR3 DNA: TGTGCCTGGAGTATGACACGGAAGACCTATGGCTACACCTTC. It is translated as CAWSMTRKTYGYTF.

This CDR3 reads CARSGLDLGELFF. CDR3 bases: TGTGCCAGATCGGGACTAGACCTCGGGGAGCTGTTTTTT. The chain couples TRBV2 to TRBJ2-2, with 8 bases lining up with TRBD2. Germline values: CDR1 SNHLY, CDR2 FYNNEI. With V trimmed by 9 bases and J by 7 bases, 7 bases remained unmatched. The CDR3 extends over 13 amino acids.